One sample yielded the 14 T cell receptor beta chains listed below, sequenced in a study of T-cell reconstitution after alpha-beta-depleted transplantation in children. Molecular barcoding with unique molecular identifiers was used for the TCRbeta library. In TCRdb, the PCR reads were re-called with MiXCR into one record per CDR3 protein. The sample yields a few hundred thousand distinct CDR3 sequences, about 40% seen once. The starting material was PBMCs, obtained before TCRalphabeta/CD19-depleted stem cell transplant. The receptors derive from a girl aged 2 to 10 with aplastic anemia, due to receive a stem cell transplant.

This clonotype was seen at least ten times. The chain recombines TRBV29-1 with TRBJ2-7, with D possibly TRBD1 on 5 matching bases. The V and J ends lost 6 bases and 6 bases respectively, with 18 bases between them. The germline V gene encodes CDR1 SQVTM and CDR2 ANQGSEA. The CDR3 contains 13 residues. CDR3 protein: CSVLDSLPTEQYF. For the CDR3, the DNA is TGCAGCGTCCTCGACAGTCTCCCCACCGAGCAGTACTTC.

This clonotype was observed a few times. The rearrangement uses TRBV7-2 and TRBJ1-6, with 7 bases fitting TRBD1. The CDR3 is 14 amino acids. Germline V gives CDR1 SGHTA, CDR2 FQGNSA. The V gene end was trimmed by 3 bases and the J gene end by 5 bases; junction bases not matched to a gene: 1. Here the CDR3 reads CASSFTGDNSPLHF. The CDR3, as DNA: TGTGCCAGCAGCTTCACAGGGGATAATTCACCCCTCCACTTT.

CDR3 coding DNA: TGCGCCAGCAGCTCGGCCCGACAGATACCCTCTGGAAACACCATATATTTT. Its translation: CASSSARQIPSGNTIYF. This chain connects TRBV5-1 to TRBJ1-3; a possible D gene is TRBD1 (5 bases). The germline V gene encodes CDR1 SGHRS and CDR2 YFSETQ. V shed 3 bases and J shed 0 bases, with 16 bases lying between them. The CDR3 is made up of 17 amino acids.

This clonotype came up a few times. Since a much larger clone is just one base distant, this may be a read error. The CDR3 sequence: CASSFPLASGQETQYF. The CDR3 bases are TGTGCCAGTAGTTTCCCCCTGGCTAGCGGACAAGAGACCCAGTACTTC. The rearrangement joins TRBV19 to TRBJ2-5; 7 bases map to TRBD2. V trimming: 5 bases; J trimming: 2 bases; junction bases outside the gene matches: 11. This CDR3 comprises 16 residues. Germline V lookup: CDR1 LNHDA, CDR2 SQIVND (reference sequence).

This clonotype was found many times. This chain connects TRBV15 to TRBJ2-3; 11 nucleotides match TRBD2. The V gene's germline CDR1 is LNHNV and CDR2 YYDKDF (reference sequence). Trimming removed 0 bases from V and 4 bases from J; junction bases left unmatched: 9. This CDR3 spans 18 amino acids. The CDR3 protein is CATSRDLASGRSADTQYF. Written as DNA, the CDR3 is TGTGCCACCAGCAGAGATCTAGCTAGCGGGAGGTCCGCAGATACGCAGTATTTT.

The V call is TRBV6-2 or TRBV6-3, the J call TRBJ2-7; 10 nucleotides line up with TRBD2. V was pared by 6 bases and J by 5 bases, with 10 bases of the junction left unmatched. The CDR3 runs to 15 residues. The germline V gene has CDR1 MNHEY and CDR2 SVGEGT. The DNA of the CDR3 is TGTGCCAGCAGACTAGCGGGAAGATTCGACCACGAGCAGTACTTC. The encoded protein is CASRLAGRFDHEQYF.

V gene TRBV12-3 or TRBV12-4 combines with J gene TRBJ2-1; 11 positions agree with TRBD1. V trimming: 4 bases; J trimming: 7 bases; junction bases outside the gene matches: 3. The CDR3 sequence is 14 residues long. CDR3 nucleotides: TGTGCCAGCAGTTGGGACAGGGGGACTAATGAGCAGTTCTTC. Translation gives CASSWDRGTNEQFF.

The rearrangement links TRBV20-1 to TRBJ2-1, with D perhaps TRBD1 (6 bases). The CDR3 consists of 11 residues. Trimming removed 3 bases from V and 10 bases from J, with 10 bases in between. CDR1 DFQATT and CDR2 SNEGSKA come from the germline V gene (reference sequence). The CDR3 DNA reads TGCAGTGCTAGCCCTGACAGGGAGCAGTTCTTC. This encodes CSASPDREQFF.

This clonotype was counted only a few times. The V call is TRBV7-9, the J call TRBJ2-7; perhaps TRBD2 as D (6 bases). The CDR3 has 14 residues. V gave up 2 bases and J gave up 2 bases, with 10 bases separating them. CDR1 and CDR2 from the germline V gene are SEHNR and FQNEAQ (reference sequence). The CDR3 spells CASSLSAGPYEQYF. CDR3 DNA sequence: TGTGCCAGCAGCTTATCGGCGGGACCCTACGAGCAGTACTTC.

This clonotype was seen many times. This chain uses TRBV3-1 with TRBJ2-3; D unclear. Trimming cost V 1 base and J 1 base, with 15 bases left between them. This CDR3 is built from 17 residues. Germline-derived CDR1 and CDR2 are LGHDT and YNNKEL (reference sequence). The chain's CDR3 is CASSQGIGPRRTDTQYF. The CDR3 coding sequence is TGTGCCAGCAGCCAAGGTATAGGACCCCGCCGCACAGATACGCAGTATTTT.

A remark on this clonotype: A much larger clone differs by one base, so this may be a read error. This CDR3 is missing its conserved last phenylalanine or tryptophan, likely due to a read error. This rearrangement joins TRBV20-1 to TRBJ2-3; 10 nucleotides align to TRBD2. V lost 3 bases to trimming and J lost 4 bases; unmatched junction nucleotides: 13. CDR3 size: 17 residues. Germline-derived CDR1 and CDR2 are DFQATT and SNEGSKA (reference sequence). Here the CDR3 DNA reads TGCAGTGCTAGCAGGGGGCCCCTAGCGGGAGCGGCAGATACGCAGTATTCT. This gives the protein CSASRGPLAGAADTQYS.

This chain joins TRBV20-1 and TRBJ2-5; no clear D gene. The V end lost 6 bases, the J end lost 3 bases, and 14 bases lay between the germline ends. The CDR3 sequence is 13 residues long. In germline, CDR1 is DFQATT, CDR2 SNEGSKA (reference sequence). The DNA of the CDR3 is TGCAGTGCACCAACGGGCTCCAAAGAGACCCAGTACTTC. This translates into CSAPTGSKETQYF.

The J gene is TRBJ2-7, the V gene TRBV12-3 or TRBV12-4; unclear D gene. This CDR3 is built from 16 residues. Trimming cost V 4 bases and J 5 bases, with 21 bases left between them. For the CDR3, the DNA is TGTGCCAGCAGTTCTGCGTCCTGGGGTACGATCGACGAGCAGTACTTC. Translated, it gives CASSSASWGTIDEQYF.

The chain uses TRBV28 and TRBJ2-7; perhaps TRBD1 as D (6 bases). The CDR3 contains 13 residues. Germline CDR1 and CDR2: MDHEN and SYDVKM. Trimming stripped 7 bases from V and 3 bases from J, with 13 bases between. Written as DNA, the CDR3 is TGTGCCAGCACCACCGGGGACAACTACGAGCAGTACTTC. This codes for CASTTGDNYEQYF.